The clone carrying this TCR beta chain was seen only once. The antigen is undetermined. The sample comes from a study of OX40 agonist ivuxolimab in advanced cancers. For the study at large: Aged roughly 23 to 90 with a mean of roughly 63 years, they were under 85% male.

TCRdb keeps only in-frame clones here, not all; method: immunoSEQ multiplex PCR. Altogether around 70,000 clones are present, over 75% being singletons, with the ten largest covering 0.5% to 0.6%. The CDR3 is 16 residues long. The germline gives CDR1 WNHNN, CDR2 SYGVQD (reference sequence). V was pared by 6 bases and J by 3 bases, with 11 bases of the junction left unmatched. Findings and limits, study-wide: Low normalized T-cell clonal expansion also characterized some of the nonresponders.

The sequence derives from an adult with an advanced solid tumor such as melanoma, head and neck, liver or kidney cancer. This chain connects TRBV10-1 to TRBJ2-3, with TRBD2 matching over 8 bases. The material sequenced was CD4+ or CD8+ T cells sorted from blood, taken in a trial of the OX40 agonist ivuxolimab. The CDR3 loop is CASRPRGGHGTDTQYF. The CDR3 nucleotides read TGCGCCAGCAGGCCTCGGGGGGGGCACGGAACAGATACGCAGTATTTT.